These 7 T cell receptor beta chains originate from one sample sequenced in a study of T cells in Graves' hyperthyroidism and ophthalmopathy. RNA transcripts yielded amplified TCR beta CDR3 regions. RT-PCR in the first round (using the HTBI primer set) targeted the TCR CDR3. TCRdb passed the multiplex PCR reads through MiXCR, listing each CDR3 protein once. Seen here are approximately 740,000 distinct CDR3 sequences, around 15% observed once, and the top ten hold roughly 10%. The source material was blood. These receptor sequences come from a woman aged 18 to 35 with Graves' hyperthyroidism.

The CDR3: CASSQEGLAGAGDTQYF. CDR3 nucleotide sequence: TGTGCCAGCAGCCAAGAAGGGCTAGCGGGAGCGGGAGATACGCAGTATTTT. This chain connects TRBV3-1 to TRBJ2-3; TRBD2 matches at 10 bases. The trim removed 0 bases at V and 5 bases at J, leaving 8 bases unmatched. The CDR3 runs to 17 residues. In germline, CDR1 is LGHDT, CDR2 YNNKEL (reference sequence).

The chain uses TRBV10-3 and TRBJ2-1; D call uncertain. V dropped 7 bases and J dropped 0 bases, with 7 bases sitting between them. The CDR3 is 13 residues long. Germline loops: CDR1 ENHRY, CDR2 SYGVKD. The CDR3 is CAIKQSSYNEQFF. The CDR3, as DNA: TGTGCCATCAAGCAGAGCTCCTACAATGAGCAGTTCTTC.

The table lists this clonotype with many counts. J is TRBJ2-7 and V is TRBV2; 9 bases agree with TRBD1. Germline-derived CDR1 and CDR2 are SNHLY and FYNNEI. The CDR3 length is 15 residues. V lost 0 bases to trimming and J lost 3 bases; unmatched junction nucleotides: 3. CDR3 in amino acids: CASSEASGQGYEQYF. The CDR3 bases are TGTGCCAGCAGTGAAGCGTCGGGACAGGGCTACGAGCAGTACTTC.

J is TRBJ2-2 and V is TRBV5-1, with D maybe TRBD2 (6 bases). The germline gives CDR1 SGHRS, CDR2 YFSETQ. The CDR3 length is 15 residues. The V end was cut by 1 base, the J end by 1 base, with 8 bases between. CDR3 DNA: TGCGCCAGCAGCTTGTGGCGGGAGAACACCGGGGAGCTGTTTTTT. This sequence encodes CASSLWRENTGELFF.

The sample holds one count of this clonotype. A read error may be the cause here, since a much bigger clone is one base away. This chain connects TRBV20-1 to TRBJ2-2; 8 bases align to TRBD1. With V trimmed by 8 bases and J by 0 bases, 5 bases remained unmatched. The CDR3 is 14 amino acids. The V gene's germline CDR1 is DFQATT and CDR2 SNEGSKA (reference sequence). The CDR3 region has the DNA TGCAGTACGCGGACAGGGACGAACACCGGGGAGCTGTTTTTT. This gives the protein CSTRTGTNTGELFF.

This chain connects TRBV7-2 to TRBJ2-2; 13 positions agree with TRBD2. The junction had 6 bases not matched to a gene; V was cut back by 0 bases and J by 8 bases. The germline V gene has CDR1 SGHTA and CDR2 FQGNSA. The CDR3 spans 17 residues. The CDR3 here is CASSLAPGTSGKGELFF. Written as DNA, the CDR3 is TGTGCCAGCAGCTTAGCTCCCGGGACTAGCGGGAAAGGGGAGCTGTTTTTT.

Ten or more counts support this clonotype. The chain recombines TRBV7-3 with TRBJ2-1; 11 nucleotides match TRBD2. The CDR3 is 16 residues long. V lost 5 bases to trimming and J lost 2 bases; unmatched junction nucleotides: 5. In germline, CDR1 is SGHTA, CDR2 FQGTGA. The CDR3 here is CASSVGTSGAYNEQFF. The CDR3 DNA follows: TGTGCCAGCAGCGTCGGGACTAGCGGCGCCTACAATGAGCAGTTCTTC.